This T cell receptor (beta chain) was identified in a study of blood T cell repertoires in COVID-19. Study information: Samples came from the United States, Italy and Spain, spanning acute and convalescent COVID-19. PBMCs, B-cell-depleted T cells, or T cells were the source of the cDNA or gDNA that made up the material.

Per the authors' pipeline: Counts of nucleated cells, estimated from reference gene primer amplification, were obtained. Only in-frame clones appear in the TCRdb table, and some are missing; sequencing was by immunoSEQ multiplex PCR. The D gene and trimming were derived from the DNA, and the V and J assignments and clone size from that table. The sample records roughly 70,000 clones, over 85% being singletons. The germline V and J ends were trimmed by 3 bases and 5 bases, with 10 bases remaining between them. CDR1 is MNHEY and CDR2 is SMNVEV in the germline V gene (reference sequence). The CDR3 sequence is 13 residues long.

The V gene is TRBV27, the J gene TRBJ1-1; D is undetermined. The receptor's source is a man in his sixties with acute or convalescent COVID-19. Material: peripheral blood. Here the CDR3 reads CASSLRRETEAFF. CDR3 coding DNA: TGTGCCAGCAGTTTGCGTCGGGAGACTGAAGCTTTCTTT.